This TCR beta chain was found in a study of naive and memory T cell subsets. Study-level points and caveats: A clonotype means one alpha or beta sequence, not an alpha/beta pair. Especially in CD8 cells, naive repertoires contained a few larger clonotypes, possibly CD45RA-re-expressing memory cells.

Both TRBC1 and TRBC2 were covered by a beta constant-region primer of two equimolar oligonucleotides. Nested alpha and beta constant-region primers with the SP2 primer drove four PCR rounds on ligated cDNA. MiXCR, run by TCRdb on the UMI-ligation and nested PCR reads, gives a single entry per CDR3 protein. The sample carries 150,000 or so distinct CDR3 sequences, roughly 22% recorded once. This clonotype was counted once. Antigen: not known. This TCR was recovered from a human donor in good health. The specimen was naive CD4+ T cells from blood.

CDR3 sequence: CASSLWGPPGADKFF. In DNA, the CDR3 is TGTGCCAGCAGTTTATGGGGCCCACCCGGTGCCGACAAGTTCTTC. This chain uses TRBV28 with TRBJ2-1; D is undetermined. CDR3 size: 15 residues. Trimming removed 0 bases at V and 14 bases at J, with 20 bases between. Looked up from germline, CDR1 is MDHEN and CDR2 is SYDVKM.